This TCR beta chain emerged from a study of blood T cell repertoires in COVID-19. Whole-study context: Material from acute and convalescent COVID-19 was sourced from the United States, Italy and Spain. Sources were T cells, B-cell-depleted T cells, or PBMCs; the material itself was cDNA or gDNA.

With V trimmed by 0 bases and J by 13 bases, 11 bases remained unmatched. CDR1 and CDR2 (germline): KGHSH, LQKENI. CDR3 length equals 14 residues. Original analysis: Amplification with reference gene primers provided the estimates of nucleated cell counts. Clones were sequenced by immunoSEQ multiplex PCR, and TCRdb holds only the in-frame ones, with some missing. V and J calls and clone size are given by that table; D and trimming were obtained from the DNA. The data show about 210,000 clones, about 91% seen once. The source is a young man with acute or convalescent COVID-19. Sequences were obtained from peripheral blood. The rearrangement links TRBV18 to TRBJ1-1, with 7 bases identical to TRBD1. The CDR3 sequence: CASSPPPLTGNVFF. The CDR3 nucleotides read TGTGCCAGCTCACCACCGCCCCTGACAGGGAACGTTTTCTTT.